The 16 T cell receptor beta chains presented below share a single source sample, sequenced in a study of blood T cell repertoires in COVID-19. TCRdb keeps only in-frame clones here, not all; method: immunoSEQ multiplex PCR. The sample lists around 250,000 clones, roughly 80% occurring once. The material sequenced was peripheral blood. These receptors originate from a woman younger than 30 with acute or convalescent COVID-19.

This chain links TRBV30 with TRBJ2-2; possibly TRBD1 for D (5 bases). V lost 3 bases, J lost 0 bases, and 8 bases lay in between. The germline CDR1 and CDR2 sequences are GTSNPN and SVGIG (reference sequence). The CDR3 is made up of 14 amino acids. This chain's CDR3 is CAWSRVSNTGELFF. In nucleotides, the CDR3 is TGTGCCTGGAGCAGGGTCTCGAACACCGGGGAGCTGTTTTTT.

V usage is TRBV15 and J usage is TRBJ1-1, with 8 bases lining up with TRBD1. CDR1 and CDR2 from the germline V gene are LNHNV and YYDKDF (reference sequence). This CDR3 region has 15 residues. The J segment lost 4 bases and the V segment lost 4 bases, leaving 8 bases of the junction unmatched. Written as DNA, the CDR3 is TGTGCCACCAGCACCCTCGACAGGGGACGCACTGAAGCTTTCTTT. Translating it yields CATSTLDRGRTEAFF.

The J gene is TRBJ2-7, the V gene TRBV6-6; D may be TRBD2 (5 bases). Trimming stripped 5 bases from V and 1 base from J, with 18 bases between. Germline V gene sequence: CDR1 MNHNY, CDR2 SVGAGI (reference sequence). There are 16 residues in the CDR3. The CDR3 loop is CASSPLTSTGSYEQYF. CDR3 bases: TGTGCCAGCAGTCCTCTAACTAGTACGGGGTCCTACGAGCAGTACTTC.

The rearrangement joins TRBV3-1 (or the pseudogene TRBV3-2) to TRBJ2-5; D is possibly TRBD1 (6 bases). The CDR3 loop spans 18 amino acids. Looked up from germline, CDR1 is LGHDT and CDR2 is YNNKEL (reference sequence). Trimming left V 6 bases short and J 4 bases short, with 27 bases between. The CDR3 region has the DNA TGTGCCAGCAGACAGGGAAACCCTAGGAACCCCTTACGAGAGACCCAGTACTTC. It is translated as CASRQGNPRNPLRETQYF.

The chain has TRBV7-2 and TRBJ2-7, with 8 bases lining up with TRBD1. The CDR3 has 15 residues. Per germline, CDR1 SGHTA and CDR2 FQGNSA. The V segment lost 6 bases and the J segment 3 bases; nucleotides outside the gene matches: 10. This CDR3 is CASSLTGQASYEQYF. In DNA form, the CDR3 reads TGTGCCAGCAGTCTTACGGGACAGGCCAGCTACGAGCAGTACTTC.

The J gene is TRBJ2-7, the V gene TRBV5-1, with D maybe TRBD1 (5 bases). Germline V gene lookup returns CDR1 SGHRS and CDR2 YFSETQ. With 0 bases removed from V and 3 bases from J, the gap between germline ends came to 13 bases. The CDR3 has 15 residues. The CDR3 bases are TGCGCCAGCAGCTTGGACTTCCAGGGAATCTACGAGCAGTACTTC. Protein: CASSLDFQGIYEQYF.

In this sample, this clone turned up once. The rearrangement links TRBV12-3 or TRBV12-4 to TRBJ2-3; D is perhaps TRBD2 (5 bases). The CDR3 totals 12 residues. Trimming cost V 8 bases and J 7 bases, with 13 bases left between them. The CDR3 DNA reads TGTGCCAGCCGAACTAGTGGGAATACGCAGTATTTT. Its protein is CASRTSGNTQYF.

V is TRBV27 and J is TRBJ1-5; tentatively, D is TRBD1 (5 bases). V gave up 8 bases and J gave up 2 bases, with 16 bases separating them. The germline V gene has CDR1 MNHEY and CDR2 SMNVEV (reference sequence). CDR3 length: 15 residues. The CDR3: CASRPAGDGNQPQHF. For the CDR3, the DNA is TGTGCCAGCCGCCCAGCGGGGGATGGCAATCAGCCCCAGCATTTT.

This chain uses TRBV2 with TRBJ1-1, with a weak D call TRBD1 (5 bases). The V and J ends lost 7 bases and 2 bases respectively, with 14 bases between them. The CDR3 covers 14 residues. Germline lookup yields CDR1 SNHLY and CDR2 FYNNEI. This chain's CDR3 is CASILGHSNTEAFF. DNA for the CDR3: TGTGCCAGCATCCTGGGGCATTCTAACACTGAAGCTTTCTTT.

The chain carries TRBV4-3 and TRBJ2-7; TRBD1 agrees at 8 bases. After removal of 0 bases from V and 7 bases from J, the junction contained 11 bases not matched to a gene. This CDR3 has 16 residues. The germline CDR1 and CDR2 sequences are LGHNA and YSLEER. The CDR3 is CASSQDMRQGAVEQYF. The CDR3 bases are TGCGCCAGCAGCCAAGATATGCGGCAGGGGGCGGTAGAGCAGTACTTC.

CDR3 coding DNA: TGTGCCAGCAGACCCGGGACAGGGTCGGAGACCCAGTACTTC. Translation gives CASRPGTGSETQYF. This chain uses TRBV5-5 with TRBJ2-5; 9 bases are a match to TRBD1. The germline V gene encodes CDR1 SGHKS and CDR2 YYEKEE (reference sequence). Losses at the gene ends were 5 bases for V and 5 bases for J; bases not matched to a gene: 7. The CDR3 covers 14 residues.

This chain's CDR3 is CASSPHHRGWTSGANVLTF. The CDR3 region has the DNA TGTGCCAGCAGCCCCCACCACAGGGGTTGGACTTCTGGGGCCAACGTCCTGACTTTC. The V and J genes are TRBV9 and TRBJ2-6, with 7 bases aligning to TRBD1. The CDR3 contains 19 residues. Germline V gene sequence: CDR1 SGDLS, CDR2 YYNGEE. With 4 bases clipped from V and 1 base from J, the junction kept 14 bases outside the gene matches.

This chain connects TRBV28 to TRBJ1-2; 12 bases agree with TRBD1. This CDR3 spans 18 amino acids. The germline V gene encodes CDR1 MDHEN and CDR2 SYDVKM. Unmatched junction bases numbered 17, after V lost 6 bases and J lost 6 bases. In DNA, the CDR3 is TGTGCCAGCAGCCCGGGTGGGACAGGGGGCGCGGGTTCCCATGGCTACACCTTC. Translating gives CASSPGGTGGAGSHGYTF.

This clone was detected only a few times. The chain has TRBV14 and TRBJ1-3; 7 positions agree with TRBD1. Per germline, CDR1 SGHDN and CDR2 FVKESK. The CDR3 extends over 13 amino acids. After removal of 1 base from V and 15 bases from J, the junction contained 9 bases not matched to a gene. This CDR3 reads CASSQGTPGQPYF. For the CDR3, the DNA is TGTGCCAGCAGCCAAGGGACCCCGGGACAGCCATATTTT.

This chain connects TRBV11-2 to TRBJ2-1; D gene ambiguous. Trimming cost V 5 bases and J 5 bases, with 13 bases left between them. This CDR3 is 14 amino acids long. Germline-derived CDR1 and CDR2 are SGHAT and FQNNGV. CDR3 in DNA: TGTGCCAGCAGCGCCGACATATTAAACAATGAGCAGTTCTTC. Translating gives CASSADILNNEQFF.

V is TRBV7-2 and J is TRBJ2-1; 10 bases align to TRBD2. The CDR3 has 17 residues. V dropped 0 bases and J dropped 4; count of bases not matched to a gene: 6. The germline V gene encodes CDR1 SGHTA and CDR2 FQGNSA. CDR3 region: CASSLALWTSGYNEQFF. The CDR3 DNA reads TGTGCCAGCAGCTTAGCCCTTTGGACTAGCGGTTACAATGAGCAGTTCTTC. Based on the CDR3 plus reference TRBV7-2 and TRBJ2-1, the full variable domain is GAGVSQSPSNKVTEKGKDVELRCDPISGHTALYWYRQSLGQGLEFLIYFQGNSAPDKSGLPSDRFSAERTGGSVSTLTIQRTQQEDSAVYLCASSLALWTSGYNEQFFGPGTRLTVL.